The clone carrying this T cell receptor (beta chain) was observed many times. The sample originates from a study of response to subunit inactivated influenza vaccine. TCRdb reanalysed the RT-PCR reads using MiXCR and keeps one entry per CDR3 protein. The table records about 540,000 distinct CDR3 sequences, approximately 22% of them present only once. The CDR3 extends over 17 amino acids. Germline V gives CDR1 SGHDT, CDR2 YYEEEE. Trimming pared 1 base from V and 0 bases from J, leaving 14 bases between. Another study also made use of these data, one on T cells expressing NK-cell markers. As that report states: With UMIs, 5'RACE template switching was used to make TCR beta cDNA. It was sorted CD3+CD56+NKG2C+, CD3+CD56+NKG2C- and CD3+CD56-NKG2C+ T cells that supplied the TCR beta repertoires. Serological testing identified most of the eight sequenced donors as HCMV-seropositive and one as seronegative. Of the CD8+ T cell pool in roughly six donors, roughly 1.0-7.5% was accounted for by dominant NKG2C+ clonotypes.

The rearrangement uses TRBV5-6 and TRBJ2-4; no definite D call. Sequenced material: CD4+ T cells sorted from PBMCs, taken 11 to 12 days after vaccination. This receptor was taken from a man aged 45-65 years who received an inactivated influenza vaccine. CDR3 DNA: TGTGCCAGCAGCTTGTCGCTCTCGGGTTTAGCCAAAAACATTCAGTACTTC. Translating it yields CASSLSLSGLAKNIQYF.